This T cell receptor (beta chain) was identified in a study of CXCR3-negative and CXCR3-positive naive CD8 T cells. Libraries were UMI-labeled 5' RACE TRB cDNA. TCRdb reprocessed the 5' RACE reads, with one entry per CDR3 protein and no DNA. The listing contains roughly 39,000 distinct CDR3 sequences. The CDR3 contains 15 residues. In germline, CDR1 is DFQATT, CDR2 SNEGSKA (reference sequence). The rearrangement links TRBV20-1 to TRBJ2-7; checking the TCRdb D call of TRBD1 is not possible without DNA. Sequencing used memory CD8+ T cells from blood. This TCR was sampled from a human donor in good health. Some clones in this sample may be carry-over from other donors' samples. The CDR3 loop reads CSASQPPGPSYEQYF.